This is a list of T cell receptor beta chains from one sample in a study of blood T cell repertoires in COVID-19. Some clones are missing from TCRdb's copy, which holds only in-frame ones; the method was immunoSEQ multiplex PCR. Altogether fewer than 350,000 clones are present, approximately 88% being singletons, with the ten largest covering under 7%. The sample consisted of PBMCs or T cells enriched from blood (not recorded which). The source is a woman in her thirties or forties who had recovered from COVID-19. Both conserved end residues are part of each CDR3. D genes are given only for firm matches. Clone size is stated in some rows and not others, as once, few, many or a class when expanded.

V	D	J	size	CDR3	DNA
TRBV24-1	TRBD2	TRBJ2-3	NA	CATSASGRAPDTQYF	TGTGCCACCAGCGCTAGCGGGAGGGCCCCAGATACGCAGTATTTT
TRBV7-9	TRBD1	TRBJ1-3	NA	CASSSPRDSSGNTIYF	TGTGCCAGCAGCTCACCTCGGGACAGCTCTGGAAACACCATATATTTT
TRBV3-1/TRBV3-2	NA	TRBJ2-7	NA	CASSFRDIHYEQYF	TGTGCCAGCAGCTTTCGGGACATTCACTACGAGCAGTACTTC
TRBV2	NA	TRBJ1-5	once	CASSEMRQNYQPQHF	TGTGCCAGCAGTGAAATGAGGCAAAACTATCAGCCCCAGCATTTT
TRBV28	TRBD1	TRBJ1-4	NA	CASSSTWGQGNEKLFF	TGTGCCAGCAGTTCCACTTGGGGACAGGGGAATGAAAAACTGTTTTTT
TRBV7-6	TRBD2	TRBJ2-5	once	CASSFAGGGQETQYF	TGTGCCAGCAGCTTTGCGGGGGGGGGTCAAGAGACCCAGTACTTC
TRBV11-2	NA	TRBJ2-1	NA	CASSGAYNEQFF	TGTGCCAGCAGCGGGGCTTACAATGAGCAGTTCTTC
TRBV4-1	TRBD1	TRBJ1-2	NA	CASSERTGGSYGYTF	TGCGCCAGCAGCGAAAGGACAGGGGGCAGCTATGGCTACACCTTC
TRBV5-1	NA	TRBJ2-3	NA	CASSLQGTDTQYF	TGCGCCAGCAGCTTACAGGGCACAGATACGCAGTATTTT
TRBV7-9	TRBD2	TRBJ2-3	NA	CASSSDTRLAGTRKEQYF	TGTGCCAGCAGCTCCGACACGAGACTAGCGGGGACCCGTAAAGAGCAGTATTTT
TRBV14	NA	TRBJ1-2	NA	CASSQGRGHYGYTF	TGTGCCAGCAGCCAAGGCAGGGGTCACTATGGCTACACCTTC